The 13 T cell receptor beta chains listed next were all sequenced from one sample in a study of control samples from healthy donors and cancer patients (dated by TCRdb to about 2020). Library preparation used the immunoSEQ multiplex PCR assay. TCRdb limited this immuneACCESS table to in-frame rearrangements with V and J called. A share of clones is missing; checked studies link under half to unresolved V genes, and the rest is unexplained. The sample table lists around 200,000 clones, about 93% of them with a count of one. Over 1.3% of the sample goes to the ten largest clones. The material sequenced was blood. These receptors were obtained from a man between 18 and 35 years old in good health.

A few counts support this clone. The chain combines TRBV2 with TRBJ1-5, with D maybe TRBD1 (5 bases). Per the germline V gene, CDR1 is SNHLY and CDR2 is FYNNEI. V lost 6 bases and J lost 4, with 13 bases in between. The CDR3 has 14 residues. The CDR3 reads CASSYQGVNQPQHF. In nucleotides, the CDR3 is TGTGCCAGCAGCTACCAGGGAGTTAATCAGCCCCAGCATTTT.

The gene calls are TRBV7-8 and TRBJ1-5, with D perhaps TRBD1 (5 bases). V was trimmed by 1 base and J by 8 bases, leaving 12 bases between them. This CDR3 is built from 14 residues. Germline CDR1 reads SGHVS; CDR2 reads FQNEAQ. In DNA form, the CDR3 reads TGTGCCAGCAGCTTAGGGACATTTTTTAAGCCCCAGCATTTT. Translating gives CASSLGTFFKPQHF.

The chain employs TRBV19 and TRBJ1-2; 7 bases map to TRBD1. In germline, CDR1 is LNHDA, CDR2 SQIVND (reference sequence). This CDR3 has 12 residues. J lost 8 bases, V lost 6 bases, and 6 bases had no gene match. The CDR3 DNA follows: TGTGCCAGTAGCAACAGGGGTGAGGGCTACACCTTC. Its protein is CASSNRGEGYTF.

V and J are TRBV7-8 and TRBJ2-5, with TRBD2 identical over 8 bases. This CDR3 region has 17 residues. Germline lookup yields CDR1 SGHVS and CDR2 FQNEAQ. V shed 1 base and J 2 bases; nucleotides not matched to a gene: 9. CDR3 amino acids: CASSLGRGANLQETQYF. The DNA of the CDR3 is TGTGCCAGCAGCTTAGGGCGGGGGGCGAACCTTCAAGAGACCCAGTACTTC.

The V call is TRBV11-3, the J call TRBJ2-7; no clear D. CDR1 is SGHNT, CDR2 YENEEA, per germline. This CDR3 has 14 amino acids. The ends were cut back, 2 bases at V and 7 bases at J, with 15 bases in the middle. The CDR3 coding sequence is TGTGCCAGCAGCTTAACGCGGTTTCCTGGGGAGCAGTACTTC. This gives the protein CASSLTRFPGEQYF.

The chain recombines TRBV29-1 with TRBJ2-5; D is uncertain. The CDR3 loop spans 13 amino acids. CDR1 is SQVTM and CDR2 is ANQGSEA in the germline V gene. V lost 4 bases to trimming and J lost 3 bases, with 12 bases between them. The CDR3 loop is CSVVVTVKETQYF. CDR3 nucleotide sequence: TGCAGCGTTGTCGTGACGGTGAAAGAGACCCAGTACTTC.

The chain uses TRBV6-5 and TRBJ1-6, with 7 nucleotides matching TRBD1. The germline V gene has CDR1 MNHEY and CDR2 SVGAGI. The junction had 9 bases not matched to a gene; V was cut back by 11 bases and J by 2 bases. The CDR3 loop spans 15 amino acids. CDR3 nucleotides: TGTGCCGTACAAAGGGACAGCACCTATAATTCACCCCTCCACTTT. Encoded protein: CAVQRDSTYNSPLHF.

CDR3 residues: CATSDTDKTQETQYF. The CDR3 bases are TGTGCCACCAGTGACACGGACAAGACGCAAGAGACCCAGTACTTC. The rearrangement joins TRBV24-1 to TRBJ2-5, with D possibly matching TRBD1 (5 bases). The CDR3 loop spans 15 amino acids. V was shortened by 4 bases and J by 2 bases, with 13 bases between the two germline ends. The germline V gene encodes CDR1 KGHDR and CDR2 SFDVKD.

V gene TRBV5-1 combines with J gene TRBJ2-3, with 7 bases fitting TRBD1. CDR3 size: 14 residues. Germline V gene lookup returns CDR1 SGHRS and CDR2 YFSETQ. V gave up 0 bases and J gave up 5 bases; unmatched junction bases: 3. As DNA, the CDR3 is TGCGCCAGCAGCTTGGAGGGGGCGGAAGATACGCAGTATTTT. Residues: CASSLEGAEDTQYF. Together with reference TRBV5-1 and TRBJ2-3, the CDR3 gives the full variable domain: KAGVTQTPRYLIKTRGQQVTLSCSPISGHRSVSWYQQTPGQGLQFLFEYFSETQRNKGNFPGRFSGRQFSNSRSEMNVSTLELGDSALYLCASSLEGAEDTQYFGPGTRLTVL.

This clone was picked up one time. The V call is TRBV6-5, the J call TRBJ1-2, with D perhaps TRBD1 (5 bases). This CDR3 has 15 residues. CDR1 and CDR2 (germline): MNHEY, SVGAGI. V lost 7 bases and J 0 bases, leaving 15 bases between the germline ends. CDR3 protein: CASTPGRPTNYGYTF. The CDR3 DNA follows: TGTGCCAGCACCCCAGGGAGGCCTACTAACTATGGCTACACCTTC.

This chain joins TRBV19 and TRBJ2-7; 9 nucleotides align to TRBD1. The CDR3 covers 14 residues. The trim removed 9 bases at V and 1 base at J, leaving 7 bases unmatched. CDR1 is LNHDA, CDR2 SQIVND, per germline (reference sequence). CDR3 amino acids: CASRRTGASYEQYF. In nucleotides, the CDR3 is TGTGCCAGCCGGAGGACAGGGGCTTCCTACGAGCAGTACTTC.

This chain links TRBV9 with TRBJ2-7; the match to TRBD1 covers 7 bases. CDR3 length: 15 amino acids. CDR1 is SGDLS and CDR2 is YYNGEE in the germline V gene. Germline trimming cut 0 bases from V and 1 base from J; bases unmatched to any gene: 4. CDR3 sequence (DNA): TGTGCCAGCAGCGTAGGGGACAGCGGATCCTACGAGCAGTACTTC. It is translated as CASSVGDSGSYEQYF.

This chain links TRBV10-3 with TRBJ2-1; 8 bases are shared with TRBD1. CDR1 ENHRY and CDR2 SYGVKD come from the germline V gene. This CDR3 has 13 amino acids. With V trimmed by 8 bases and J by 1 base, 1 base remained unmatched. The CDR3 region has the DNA TGTGCCATCGGGACAGGATCCTACAATGAGCAGTTCTTC. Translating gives CAIGTGSYNEQFF.